These 17 T cell receptor beta chains were sequenced from one sample in a study of blood T cell repertoires in COVID-19. Profiling relied on immunoSEQ multiplex PCR, and the TCRdb table lists in-frame clones only, not all of them. Here the sample spans 90,000 or so clones, around 80% being singletons. Sequencing used peripheral blood. The receptors derive from a man aged 55 to 70 with acute or convalescent COVID-19.

The chain has TRBV7-2 and TRBJ2-5, with TRBD2 as a possible D gene (6 bases). CDR3 size: 14 residues. Germline V gene data show CDR1 as SGHTA and CDR2 as FQGNSA. V was cut by 5 bases and J by 4 bases, with 14 bases left in between. Here the CDR3 DNA reads TGTGCCAGCAGCCCGCGACTAGGTCCAGAGACCCAGTACTTC. It codes for CASSPRLGPETQYF.

V usage is TRBV19 and J usage is TRBJ2-2; TRBD1 agrees at 7 bases. V shed 4 bases, J shed 0 bases, and the junction held 11 bases outside the gene matches. The CDR3 is made up of 18 amino acids. Germline V gene lookup returns CDR1 LNHDA and CDR2 SQIVND (reference sequence). The CDR3 protein is CASSTQPPGQTNTGELFF. DNA of the CDR3: TGTGCCAGTAGTACCCAACCCCCGGGACAGACGAACACCGGGGAGCTGTTTTTT.

The chain employs TRBV19 and TRBJ2-6; 14 bases fit TRBD2. V lost 4 bases, J lost 0 bases, and 8 bases stayed unmatched. The CDR3 extends over 20 amino acids. The germline gives CDR1 LNHDA, CDR2 SQIVND (reference sequence). CDR3 in DNA: TGTGCCAGTAGTACCCCGGGACTAGCGGGGGTGATCTCTGGGGCCAACGTCCTGACTTTC. Residues: CASSTPGLAGVISGANVLTF.

The genes are TRBV7-9 and TRBJ1-2; 12 bases line up with TRBD1. The CDR3 loop spans 15 amino acids. Trimming cost V 6 bases and J 8 bases; bases outside gene matches: 10. Germline values: CDR1 SEHNR, CDR2 FQNEAQ (reference sequence). The CDR3 protein is CASRKMGQGAFGYTF. The CDR3 nucleotides read TGTGCCAGCAGGAAGATGGGACAGGGGGCCTTCGGCTACACCTTC.

The rearrangement joins TRBV7-8 to TRBJ2-7, with D perhaps assigned TRBD1 or TRBD2 (7 bases each). This CDR3 is built from 17 residues. Germline CDR1 is SGHVS and CDR2 is FQNEAQ. V lost 5 bases and J lost 4, with 24 bases in between. CDR3 protein: CASSQGGAAGAYYEQYF. The CDR3, as DNA: TGTGCCAGCAGCCAGGGGGGGGCGGCAGGGGCTTATTACGAGCAGTACTTC.

The V and J genes are TRBV18 and TRBJ1-5, with 7 bases aligning to TRBD1. The V and J ends lost 4 bases and 5 bases, in that order; junction bases with no gene match: 5. The CDR3 loop spans 14 amino acids. Germline CDR1 is KGHSH and CDR2 is LQKENI. The CDR3 protein is CASSQGTVDQPQHF. The CDR3 coding sequence is TGTGCCAGCTCACAAGGGACAGTTGATCAGCCCCAGCATTTT.

This chain connects TRBV24-1 to TRBJ2-2; D unresolved. Germline CDR1 KGHDR, CDR2 SFDVKD. Trimming left V 4 bases short and J 3 bases short, with 8 bases between. CDR3 length equals 14 residues. Here the CDR3 DNA reads TGTGCCACCAGTGAACAGAAGGACACCGGGGAGCTGTTTTTT. This sequence encodes CATSEQKDTGELFF.

The chain links TRBV15 to TRBJ1-5, with D unclear. Germline loops: CDR1 LNHNV, CDR2 YYDKDF (reference sequence). CDR3 size: 15 residues. V gave up 3 bases and J gave up 5 bases, with 14 bases separating them. The chain's CDR3 is CATSRGRLFDQPQHF. In DNA form, the CDR3 reads TGTGCCACCAGCAGGGGGAGGCTCTTCGATCAGCCCCAGCATTTT.

The rearrangement links TRBV29-1 to TRBJ2-5; D call uncertain. This CDR3 has 11 residues. Germline V gives CDR1 SQVTM, CDR2 ANQGSEA. V lost 5 bases to trimming and J lost 4 bases, with 8 bases between them. The chain's CDR3 is CSVMPGETQYF. In DNA form, the CDR3 reads TGCAGCGTTATGCCCGGAGAGACCCAGTACTTC.

The chain uses TRBV18 and TRBJ2-7; unclear D gene. Trimming took 2 bases from V and 3 from J, leaving 5 bases between them. Germline V gene sequence: CDR1 KGHSH, CDR2 LQKENI. The CDR3 spans 12 residues. The CDR3 region is CASSPVIYEQYF. For the CDR3, the DNA is TGTGCCAGCTCACCAGTAATCTACGAGCAGTACTTC.

The genes are TRBV29-1 and TRBJ1-2; TRBD1 matches at 9 bases. V lost 6 bases to trimming and J lost 5 bases; unmatched junction nucleotides: 13. Looked up from germline, CDR1 is SQVTM and CDR2 is ANQGSEA. The CDR3 runs 15 residues. The CDR3: CSVPGTGPPVYGYTF. As DNA, the CDR3 is TGCAGCGTACCCGGGACAGGGCCCCCAGTTTATGGCTACACCTTC.

This clone was observed a few times. The chain links TRBV7-2 to TRBJ1-5; 8 nucleotides align to TRBD1. Germline V gene data show CDR1 as SGHTA and CDR2 as FQGNSA. The CDR3 length is 16 residues. V trimming: 5 bases; J trimming: 7 bases; junction bases outside the gene matches: 13. The CDR3 sequence is CASSPGTGRGMQPQHF. The CDR3 DNA is TGTGCCAGCAGCCCCGGGACAGGAAGGGGAATGCAGCCCCAGCATTTT.

The sample holds a few counts of this clone. J is TRBJ1-2 and V is TRBV2; no reliable D call. The CDR3 length is 14 residues. The germline V and J ends were trimmed by 4 bases and 0 bases, with 9 bases remaining between them. Per germline, CDR1 SNHLY and CDR2 FYNNEI. CDR3 nucleotides: TGTGCCAGCAGTGGGGCGTGGGCTAACTATGGCTACACCTTC. It yields the protein CASSGAWANYGYTF.

The CDR3 DNA sequence: TGTGCCAGCAGCCATTTCAGGGGTAACGGGGAGCTGTTTTTT. Encoded protein: CASSHFRGNGELFF. J is TRBJ2-2 and V is TRBV11-2; possible D gene TRBD1, 6 bases. Germline assignment: CDR1 SGHAT and CDR2 FQNNGV. V was trimmed by 5 bases and J by 7 bases, leaving 14 bases between them. This CDR3 region has 14 residues.

The rearrangement joins TRBV28 to TRBJ2-3; 7 bases match TRBD2. Germline CDR1 is MDHEN and CDR2 is SYDVKM. V lost 5 bases, J lost 2 bases, and 4 bases stayed unmatched. This CDR3 has 14 amino acids. The CDR3 sequence: CASSPAGSTDTQYF. The CDR3 coding sequence is TGTGCCAGCAGTCCAGCGGGGTCCACAGATACGCAGTATTTT.

The count of this clone is one. This chain uses TRBV5-4 with TRBJ1-2; D gene ambiguous. Between the trimmed V and J ends, which lost 2 bases and 2 bases, there was a span of 13 bases. CDR3 length: 15 residues. Germline V CDR1 and CDR2: SGHNT, YYREEE (reference sequence). The CDR3 coding sequence is TGTGCCAGCAGCTTTAAGAACCCTGAGAACTATGGCTACACCTTC. Translating it yields CASSFKNPENYGYTF. Filled out from reference TRBV5-4 and TRBJ1-2, the complete variable domain reads ETGVTQSPTHLIKTRGQQVTLRCSSQSGHNTVSWYQQALGQGPQFIFQYYREEENGRGNFPPRFSGLQFPNYSSELNVNALELDDSALYLCASSFKNPENYGYTFGSGTRLTVV.

The gene calls are TRBV4-1 and TRBJ2-3; TRBD2 agrees at 12 bases. CDR1 is MGHRA and CDR2 is YSYEKL in the germline V gene. With V trimmed by 0 bases and J by 4 bases, 2 bases remained unmatched. This CDR3 region has 16 residues. The CDR3 protein is CASSQELAGGADTQYF. DNA for the CDR3: TGCGCCAGCAGCCAAGAACTAGCGGGGGGCGCAGATACGCAGTATTTT.